A single sample gave rise to the 3 T cell receptor beta chains below, sequenced in a study of cytomegalovirus exposure and HLA in healthy donors (dated by TCRdb to the late 2010s). The library was produced with the immunoSEQ multiplex PCR assay. For the multiplex PCR, a mixture combining 60 forward primers for TCR Vbeta segments and 13 reverse primers for TCR Jbeta segments was used. The clones in this table, taken by TCRdb from immuneACCESS, are in-frame only. Not every clone is retained; where verified, under half of the shortfall comes from an unresolved V gene, and the cause of the rest is unknown. This sample holds about 100,000 clones; roughly 82% were observed only once. Clones ranked in the top ten supply 2% to 3% of the sample. Sequenced input: PBMCs. All receptors come from a man aged 25-45 years in good health and CMV-seropositive.

Turning to this clone: One junction end disagrees with the germline gene, perhaps due to a read error. The J gene is TRBJ2-7, the V gene TRBV7-9, with a possible D match to TRBD2 (5 bases). CDR1 and CDR2 from the germline V gene are SEHNR and FQNEAQ (reference sequence). This CDR3 spans 15 amino acids. CDR3 region: CSSSSATGKSYEQYF. The CDR3 bases are TGTTCCAGCAGCTCGGCAACCGGGAAGTCCTACGAGCAGTACTTC. Supplemented by reference TRBV7-9 and TRBJ2-7, the full variable domain reads DTGVSQNPRHKITKRGQNVTFRCDPISEHNRLYWYRQTLGQGPEFLTYFQNEAQLEKSRLLSDRFSAERPKGSFSTLEIQRTEQGDSAMYLCSSSSATGKSYEQYFGPGTRLTVT.

The chain recombines TRBV5-4 with TRBJ1-4, with D possibly TRBD1 on 6 matching bases. Germline V gene data show CDR1 as SGHNT and CDR2 as YYREEE (reference sequence). The CDR3 runs to 15 residues. With 5 bases removed from V and 3 bases from J, the gap between germline ends came to 14 bases. CDR3 bases: TGTGCCAGCAGTTCTAGGGGGAAATCTAATGAAAAACTGTTTTTT. Translating gives CASSSRGKSNEKLFF. The full variable domain, rest sourced from reference TRBV5-4 and TRBJ1-4, is ETGVTQSPTHLIKTRGQQVTLRCSSQSGHNTVSWYQQALGQGPQFIFQYYREEENGRGNFPPRFSGLQFPNYSSELNVNALELDDSALYLCASSSRGKSNEKLFFGSGTQLSVL.

The V and J genes are TRBV5-1 and TRBJ2-2, with TRBD2 matching 7 bases. J lost 5 bases, V lost 0 bases, and 7 bases had no gene match. CDR1 is SGHRS and CDR2 is YFSETQ in the germline V gene. The CDR3 is made up of 16 amino acids. The CDR3 loop is CASSLGRLGGTGELFF. As DNA, the CDR3 is TGCGCCAGCAGCTTGGGCCGCCTCGGGGGGACCGGGGAGCTGTTTTTT. Based on the CDR3 plus reference TRBV5-1 and TRBJ2-2, the full variable domain is KAGVTQTPRYLIKTRGQQVTLSCSPISGHRSVSWYQQTPGQGLQFLFEYFSETQRNKGNFPGRFSGRQFSNSRSEMNVSTLELGDSALYLCASSLGRLGGTGELFFGEGSRLTVL.